This TCR beta chain was profiled in a study of metastatic and nonmetastatic thyroid tumors. Study-level information: A comparison of repertoires was made across blood and tumor or nodule tissue from malignant and benign thyroid patients.

Study findings and constraints: Benign nodules were reported to have significantly lower TCR beta diversity than malignant thyroid tumors, in blood and tumor.

The CDR3 consists of 12 residues. The germline V gene encodes CDR1 SQVTM and CDR2 ANQGSEA. The V gene end was trimmed by 8 bases and the J gene end by 3 bases; junction bases not matched to a gene: 4. TCRdb re-analyzed the PCR reads through MiXCR. This table holds tens of thousands of clones, roughly 25% found once. The table lists this clone with a few counts. What it recognizes is unknown. Thyroid surgery took place with no prior treatment in any patient. The sample comprised blood. The rearrangement uses TRBV29-1 and TRBJ1-2; TRBD1 matches 9 bases. This clonotype originated in a female donor with papillary thyroid cancer or a benign thyroid nodule (not recorded which). Some clones in this sample may be carry-over from other donors' samples. The chain's CDR3 is CSFDRGDYGYTF. The DNA for the CDR3 is TGCAGCTTCGACAGGGGGGACTATGGCTACACCTTC.